This TCR beta chain was sequenced for a study of blood T cell repertoires in COVID-19. The count of this clone is one. Profiling relied on immunoSEQ multiplex PCR, and the TCRdb table lists in-frame clones only, not all of them. The sample records some 150,000 clones, roughly 90% being singletons. Two consecutive negative NP/OP PCR tests, clearance, or resolved symptoms defined Cohort 3 recovery. Germline V gene lookup returns CDR1 SGHVS and CDR2 FNYEAQ. With 2 bases removed from V and 2 bases from J, the gap between germline ends came to 7 bases. The CDR3 contains 13 residues. V is TRBV7-6 and J is TRBJ2-7, with D perhaps TRBD2 (5 bases). The receptor's source is a man between 50 and 59 years old who had recovered from COVID-19. Source material: PBMCs or T cells enriched from blood (not recorded which). The CDR3 loop reads CASSLSGPYEQYF. The CDR3 nucleotides are TGTGCCAGCAGCTTAAGCGGACCCTACGAGCAGTACTTC.